The clone carrying this T cell receptor beta chain was picked up a small number of times. This sample is part of a study of identical twins. TCRdb fed the 5' RACE reads into MiXCR, producing one record per CDR3 protein. This sample yields 350,000 to 600,000 distinct CDR3 sequences, of which about 14% are seen a single time; more than 0.5% belongs to the top ten. This CDR3 comprises 14 residues. The ends lost 8 bases at V and 4 bases at J; junction bases unmatched: 9. This same sample was also part of a study on yellow fever vaccine responses in identical twins.

The chain carries TRBV12-3 or TRBV12-4 and TRBJ1-2; 8 bases are a match to TRBD1. Sample: CD4+ T cells sorted from blood. This clonotype was sampled from a woman aged 18-30 years in good health. The CDR3 nucleotides are TGTGCCAGCCTCAAGACAGGGGAGGCCTATGGCTACACCTTC. Encoded protein: CASLKTGEAYGYTF.